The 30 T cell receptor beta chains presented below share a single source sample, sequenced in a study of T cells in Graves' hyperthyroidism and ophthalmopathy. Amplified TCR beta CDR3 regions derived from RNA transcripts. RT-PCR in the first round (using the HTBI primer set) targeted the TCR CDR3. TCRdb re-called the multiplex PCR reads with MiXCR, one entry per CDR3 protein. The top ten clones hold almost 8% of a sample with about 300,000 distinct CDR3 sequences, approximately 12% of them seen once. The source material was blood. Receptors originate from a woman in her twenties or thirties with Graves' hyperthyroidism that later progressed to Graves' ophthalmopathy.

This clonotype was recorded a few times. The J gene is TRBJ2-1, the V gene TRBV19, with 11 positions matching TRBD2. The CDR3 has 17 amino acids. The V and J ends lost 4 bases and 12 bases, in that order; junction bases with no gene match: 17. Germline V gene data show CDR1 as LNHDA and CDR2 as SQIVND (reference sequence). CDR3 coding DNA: TGTGCCAGTAGTACATGGGACAGCGGGACTAGCGGAGCGAGGCAGTTCTTC. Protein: CASSTWDSGTSGARQFF.

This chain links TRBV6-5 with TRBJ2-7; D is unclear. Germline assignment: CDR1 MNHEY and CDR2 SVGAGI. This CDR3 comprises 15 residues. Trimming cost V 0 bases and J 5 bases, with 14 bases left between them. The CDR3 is CASSYSVTSRDEQYF. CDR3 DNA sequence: TGTGCCAGCAGTTACTCGGTGACCAGTAGGGACGAGCAGTACTTC.

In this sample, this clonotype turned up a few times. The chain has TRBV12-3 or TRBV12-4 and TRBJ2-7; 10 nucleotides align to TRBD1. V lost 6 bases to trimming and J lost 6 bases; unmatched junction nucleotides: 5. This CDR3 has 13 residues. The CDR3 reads CASRGTGVVEQYF. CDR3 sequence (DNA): TGTGCCAGCAGGGGGACAGGGGTCGTCGAGCAGTACTTC.

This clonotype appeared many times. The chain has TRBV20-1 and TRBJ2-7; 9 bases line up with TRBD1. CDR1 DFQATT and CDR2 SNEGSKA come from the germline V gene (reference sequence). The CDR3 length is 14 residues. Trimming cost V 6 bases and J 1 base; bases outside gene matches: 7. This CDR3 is CSADGTGKSYEQYF. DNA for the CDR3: TGCAGTGCGGATGGGACAGGGAAATCCTACGAGCAGTACTTC.

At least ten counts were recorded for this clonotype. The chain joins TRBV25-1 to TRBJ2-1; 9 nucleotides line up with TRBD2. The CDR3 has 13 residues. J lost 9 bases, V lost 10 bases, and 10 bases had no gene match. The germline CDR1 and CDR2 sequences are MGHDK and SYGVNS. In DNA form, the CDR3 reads TGTGCCACTGGTAGCGGGGGACGGAGTGAGCAGTTCTTC. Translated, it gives CATGSGGRSEQFF.

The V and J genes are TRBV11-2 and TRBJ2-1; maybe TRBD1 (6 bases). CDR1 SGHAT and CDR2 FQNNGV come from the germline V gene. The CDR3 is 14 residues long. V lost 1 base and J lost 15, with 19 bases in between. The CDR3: CASSLVAIIGQTFF. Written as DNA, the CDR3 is TGTGCCAGCAGCTTAGTGGCGATTATAGGACAGACGTTCTTC.

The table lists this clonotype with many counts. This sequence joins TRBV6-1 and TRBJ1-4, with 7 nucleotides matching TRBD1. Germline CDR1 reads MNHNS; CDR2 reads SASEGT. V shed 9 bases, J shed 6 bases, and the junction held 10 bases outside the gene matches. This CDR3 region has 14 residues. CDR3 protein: CARRLRGLDEKLFF. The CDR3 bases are TGTGCCAGACGACTAAGGGGGCTGGATGAAAAACTGTTTTTT.

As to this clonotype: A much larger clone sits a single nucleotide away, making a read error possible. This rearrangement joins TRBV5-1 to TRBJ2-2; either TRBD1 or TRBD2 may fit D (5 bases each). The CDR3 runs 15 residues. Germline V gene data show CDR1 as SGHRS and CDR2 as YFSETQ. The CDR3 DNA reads TGCGCCAGCGGGCAAGGGACGCCGAACGCCGGGGAGCTGTTTTTT. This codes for CASGQGTPNAGELFF.

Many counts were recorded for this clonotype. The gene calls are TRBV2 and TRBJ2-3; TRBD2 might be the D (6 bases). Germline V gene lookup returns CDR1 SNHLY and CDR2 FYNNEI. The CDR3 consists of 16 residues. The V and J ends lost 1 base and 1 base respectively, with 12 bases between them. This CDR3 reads CASSEDGASGTDTQYF. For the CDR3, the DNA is TGTGCCAGCAGTGAAGATGGGGCTAGCGGCACAGATACGCAGTATTTT.

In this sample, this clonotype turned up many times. The CDR3 is CAWSPRGSIKNIQYF. The CDR3 nucleotides read TGTGCCTGGAGCCCCCGAGGGAGTATCAAAAACATTCAGTACTTC. The chain uses TRBV30 and TRBJ2-4; TRBD2 is a possible D gene (5 bases). Germline V gene data show CDR1 as GTSNPN and CDR2 as SVGIG (reference sequence). This CDR3 has 15 residues. Trimming cost V 3 bases and J 3 bases, with 15 bases left between them.

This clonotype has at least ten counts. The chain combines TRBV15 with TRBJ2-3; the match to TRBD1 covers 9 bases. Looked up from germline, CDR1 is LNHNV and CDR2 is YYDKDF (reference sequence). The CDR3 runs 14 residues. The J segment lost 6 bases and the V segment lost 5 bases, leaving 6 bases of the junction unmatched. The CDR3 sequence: CATSGRTGADTQYF. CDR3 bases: TGTGCCACCAGCGGCCGGACAGGGGCGGATACGCAGTATTTT.

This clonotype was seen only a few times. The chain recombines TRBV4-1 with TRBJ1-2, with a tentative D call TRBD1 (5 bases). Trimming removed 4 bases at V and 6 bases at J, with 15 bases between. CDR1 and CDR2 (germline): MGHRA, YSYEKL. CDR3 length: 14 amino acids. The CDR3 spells CASSPQGTWDGYTF. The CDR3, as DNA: TGCGCCAGCAGCCCCCAAGGGACCTGGGATGGCTACACCTTC.

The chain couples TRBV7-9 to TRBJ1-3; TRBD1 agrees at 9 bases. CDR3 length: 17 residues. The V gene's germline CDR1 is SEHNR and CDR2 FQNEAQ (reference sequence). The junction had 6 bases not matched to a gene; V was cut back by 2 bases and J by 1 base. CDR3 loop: CASSLPGQGSSGNTIYF. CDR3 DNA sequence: TGTGCCAGCAGCTTACCGGGACAGGGTTCATCTGGAAACACCATATATTTT.

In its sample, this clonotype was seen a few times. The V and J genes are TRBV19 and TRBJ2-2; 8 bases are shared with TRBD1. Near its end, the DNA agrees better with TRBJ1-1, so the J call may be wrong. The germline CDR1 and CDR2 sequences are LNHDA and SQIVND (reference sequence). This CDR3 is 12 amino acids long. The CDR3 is CASRTLQGGAFF. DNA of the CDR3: TGTGCCAGTAGGACCCTACAGGGGGGAGCTTTCTTT.

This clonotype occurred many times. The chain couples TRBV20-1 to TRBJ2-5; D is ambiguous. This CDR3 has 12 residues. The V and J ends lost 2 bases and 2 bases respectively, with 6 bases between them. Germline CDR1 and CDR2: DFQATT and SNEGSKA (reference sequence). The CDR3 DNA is TGCAGTGCTAGACCGGATCAAGAGACCCAGTACTTC. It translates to CSARPDQETQYF.

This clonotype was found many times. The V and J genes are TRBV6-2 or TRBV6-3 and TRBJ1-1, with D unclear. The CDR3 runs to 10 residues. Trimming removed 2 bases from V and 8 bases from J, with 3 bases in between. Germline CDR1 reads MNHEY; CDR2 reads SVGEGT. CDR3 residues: CASSYVEAFF. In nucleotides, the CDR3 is TGTGCCAGCAGTTACGTCGAAGCTTTCTTT.

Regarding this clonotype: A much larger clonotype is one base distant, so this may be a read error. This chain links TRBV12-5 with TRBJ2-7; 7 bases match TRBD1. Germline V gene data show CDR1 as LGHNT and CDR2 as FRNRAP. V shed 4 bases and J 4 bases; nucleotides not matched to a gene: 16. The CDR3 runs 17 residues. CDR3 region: CASGSPQITGAPYEQYF. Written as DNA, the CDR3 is TGTGCTAGTGGTTCTCCCCAGATCACAGGGGCACCATACGAGCAGTACTTC.

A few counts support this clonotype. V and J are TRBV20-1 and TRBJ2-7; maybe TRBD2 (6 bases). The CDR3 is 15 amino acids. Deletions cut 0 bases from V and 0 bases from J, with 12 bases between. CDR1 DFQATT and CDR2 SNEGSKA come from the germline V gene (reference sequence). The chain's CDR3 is CSARDMGLSSYEQYF. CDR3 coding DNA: TGCAGTGCTAGAGACATGGGACTCAGCTCCTACGAGCAGTACTTC.

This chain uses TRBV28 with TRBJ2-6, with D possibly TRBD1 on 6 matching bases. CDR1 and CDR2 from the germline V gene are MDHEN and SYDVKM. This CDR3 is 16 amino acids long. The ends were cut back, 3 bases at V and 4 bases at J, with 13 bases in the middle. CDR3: CASSFQGQWGANVLTF. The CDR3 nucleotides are TGTGCCAGCAGTTTCCAGGGGCAGTGGGGGGCCAACGTCCTGACTTTC.

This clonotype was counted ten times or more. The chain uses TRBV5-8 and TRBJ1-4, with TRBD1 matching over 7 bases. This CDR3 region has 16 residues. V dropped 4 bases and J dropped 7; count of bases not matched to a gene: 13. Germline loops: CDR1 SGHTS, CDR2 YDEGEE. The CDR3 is CASSPNPTGRFEKLFF. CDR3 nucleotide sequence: TGTGCCAGCAGCCCAAACCCGACAGGGAGGTTTGAAAAACTGTTTTTT.

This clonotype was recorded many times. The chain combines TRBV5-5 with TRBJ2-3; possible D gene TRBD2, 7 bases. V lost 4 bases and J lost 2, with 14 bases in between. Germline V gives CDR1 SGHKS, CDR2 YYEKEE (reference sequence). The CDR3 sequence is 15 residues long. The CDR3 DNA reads TGTGCCAGCAGCGGCCGGGGGGCCTCCACAGATACGCAGTATTTT. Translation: CASSGRGASTDTQYF. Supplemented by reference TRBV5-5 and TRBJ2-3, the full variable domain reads DAGVTQSPTHLIKTRGQQVTLRCSPISGHKSVSWYQQVLGQGPQFIFQYYEKEERGRGNFPDRFSARQFPNYSSELNVNALLLGDSALYLCASSGRGASTDTQYFGPGTRLTVL.

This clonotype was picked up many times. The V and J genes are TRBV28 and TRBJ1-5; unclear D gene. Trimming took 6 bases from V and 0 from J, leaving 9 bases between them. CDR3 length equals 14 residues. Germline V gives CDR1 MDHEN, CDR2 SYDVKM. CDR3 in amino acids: CASSLAYSNQPQHF. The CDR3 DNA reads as TGTGCCAGCAGCCTCGCTTATAGCAATCAGCCCCAGCATTTT.

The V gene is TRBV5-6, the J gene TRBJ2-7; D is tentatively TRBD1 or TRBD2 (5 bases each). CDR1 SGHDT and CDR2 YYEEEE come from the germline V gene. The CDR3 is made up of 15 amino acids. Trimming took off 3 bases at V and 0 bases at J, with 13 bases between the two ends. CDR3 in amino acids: CASSWGIGSSYEQYF. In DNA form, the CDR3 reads TGTGCCAGCAGCTGGGGGATAGGGAGCTCCTACGAGCAGTACTTC.

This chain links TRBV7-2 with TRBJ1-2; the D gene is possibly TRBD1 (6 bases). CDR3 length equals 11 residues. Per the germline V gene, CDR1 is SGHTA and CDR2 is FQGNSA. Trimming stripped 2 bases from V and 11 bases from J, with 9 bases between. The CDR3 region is CASSLQGRYTF. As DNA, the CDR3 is TGTGCCAGCAGCTTACAGGGGAGGTACACCTTC.

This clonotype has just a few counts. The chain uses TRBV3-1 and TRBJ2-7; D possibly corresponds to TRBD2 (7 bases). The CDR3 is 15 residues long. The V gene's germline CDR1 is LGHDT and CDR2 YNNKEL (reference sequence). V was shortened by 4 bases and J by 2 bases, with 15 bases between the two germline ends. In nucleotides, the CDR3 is TGTGCCAGCAGCCCTTTCGGGGGGCGGGCCTACGAGCAGTACTTC. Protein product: CASSPFGGRAYEQYF.

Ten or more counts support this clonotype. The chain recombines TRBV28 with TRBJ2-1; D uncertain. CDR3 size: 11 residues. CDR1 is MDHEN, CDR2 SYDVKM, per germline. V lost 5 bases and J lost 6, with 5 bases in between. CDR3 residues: CASSRSNEQFF. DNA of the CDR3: TGTGCCAGCAGTCGCTCCAATGAGCAGTTCTTC.

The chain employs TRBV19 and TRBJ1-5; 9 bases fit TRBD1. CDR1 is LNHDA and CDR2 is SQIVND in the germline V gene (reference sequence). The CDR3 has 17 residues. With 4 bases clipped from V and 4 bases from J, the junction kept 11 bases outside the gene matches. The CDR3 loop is CASSKQDRGKGNQPQHF. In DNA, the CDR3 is TGTGCCAGTAGTAAACAAGACAGGGGGAAAGGTAATCAGCCCCAGCATTTT.

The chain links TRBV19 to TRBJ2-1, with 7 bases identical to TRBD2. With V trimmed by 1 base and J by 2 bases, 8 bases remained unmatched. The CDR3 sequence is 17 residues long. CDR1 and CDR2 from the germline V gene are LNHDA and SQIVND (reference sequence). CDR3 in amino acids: CASSIGGRERAYNEQFF. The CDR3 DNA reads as TGTGCCAGTAGTATAGGGGGGAGGGAACGAGCCTACAATGAGCAGTTCTTC.

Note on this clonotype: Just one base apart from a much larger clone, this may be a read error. Here the CDR3 DNA reads TGTGCCAGCAGTGACGGGAGTAGCCCATTGGGCGAGCAGTACTTC. This encodes CASSDGSSPLGEQYF. The J gene is TRBJ2-7, the V gene TRBV27; D possibly corresponds to TRBD2 (6 bases). The CDR3 length is 15 residues. The germline CDR1 and CDR2 sequences are MNHEY and SMNVEV (reference sequence). Trimming took 5 bases from V and 6 from J, leaving 20 bases between them.

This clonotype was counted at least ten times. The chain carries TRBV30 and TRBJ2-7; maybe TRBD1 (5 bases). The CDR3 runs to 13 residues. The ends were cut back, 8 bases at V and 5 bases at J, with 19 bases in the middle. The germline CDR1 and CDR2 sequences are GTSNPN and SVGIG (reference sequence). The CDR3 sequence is CAGQDSFPHEQYF. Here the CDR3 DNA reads TGTGCCGGTCAAGACAGTTTTCCCCACGAGCAGTACTTC.